This TCR beta chain was documented in a study of breast tumors, draining lymph nodes, adjacent tissues. The CDR3 covers 15 residues. Germline CDR1 and CDR2: SGHKS and YYEKEE (reference sequence). V dropped 0 bases and J dropped 4; count of bases not matched to a gene: 3. TCRdb redid the calling of the multiplex PCR reads with MiXCR, one entry per CDR3 protein. The sample has about 230,000 distinct CDR3 sequences; roughly 32% are singletons. This clonotype was counted many times. Samples came from axillary lymph nodes draining the breast cancer. The chain recombines TRBV5-5 with TRBJ1-3; TRBD1 aligns across 8 bases. The TCR comes from a female donor with breast cancer. Some clones in this sample may be carry-over from other donors' samples. The sequenced sample was axillary lymph node tissue. The DNA for the CDR3 is TGTGCCAGCAGCTTGGATCGGGACAGGGGAAACACCATATATTTT. This encodes CASSLDRDRGNTIYF.